This T cell receptor beta chain came from a study of blood T cell repertoires in COVID-19. Overall study: COVID-19 samples from acute and convalescent phases originated in the United States, Italy and Spain. PBMCs, B-cell-depleted T cells, or T cells were the source of the cDNA or gDNA that made up the material.

Trimming removed 6 bases from V and 6 bases from J, with 12 bases in between. The CDR3 is 13 amino acids. Per the original methods: It was from reference gene primer amplification that nucleated cell counts were estimated. Profiled with immunoSEQ multiplex PCR; TCRdb holds only in-frame clones, not every one. That table furnishes V, J and clone size, whereas the DNA furnished D and trimming. Counted here are some 250,000 clones, 86% occurring once; the ten biggest clones make up 2% to 2.5%. What was sequenced was peripheral blood. This receptor was taken from a man aged 25-45 years who had recovered from COVID-19. The V gene is TRBV12-3 or TRBV12-4, the J gene TRBJ1-5, with unresolved D. The CDR3 nucleotides read TGTGCCAGCAGGCGGGGTGTCAGTCAGCCCCAGCATTTT. This translates into CASRRGVSQPQHF.